These 16 T cell receptor beta chains share one sample of origin, sequenced in a study of OX40 agonist ivuxolimab in advanced cancers. Clones were read by immunoSEQ multiplex PCR, and TCRdb kept only the in-frame ones, dropping some. The table lists tens of thousands of clones, around 83% of them singletons. The source material was CD4+ or CD8+ T cells sorted from blood, sampled in a trial of the OX40 agonist ivuxolimab. These receptors came from an adult with an advanced solid tumor such as melanoma, head and neck, liver or kidney cancer.

The rearrangement joins TRBV10-1 to TRBJ1-1; 8 nucleotides match TRBD1. The CDR3 extends over 16 amino acids. The germline V gene has CDR1 WNHNN and CDR2 SYGVQD (reference sequence). The ends lost 6 bases at V and 1 base at J; junction bases unmatched: 10. CDR3 coding DNA: TGCGCCAGCAGGGGACTGAAGGGGACAGGGAACACTGAAGCTTTCTTT. Translation gives CASRGLKGTGNTEAFF.

This clone has a handful of counts. The chain has TRBV5-1 and TRBJ2-3; possible D gene TRBD1, 6 bases. CDR1 SGHRS and CDR2 YFSETQ come from the germline V gene. Trimming took 4 bases from V and 2 from J, leaving 14 bases between them. The CDR3 is 15 residues long. CDR3 nucleotide sequence: TGCGCCAGCAGCCCAGGACAGCCAGTCACAGATACGCAGTATTTT. This gives the protein CASSPGQPVTDTQYF.

The rearrangement links TRBV9 to TRBJ1-3, with D perhaps matching TRBD1 (5 bases). The CDR3 consists of 18 residues. Germline CDR1 is SGDLS and CDR2 is YYNGEE. The V and J ends lost 3 bases and 0 bases respectively, with 19 bases between them. CDR3 bases: TGTGCCAGCAGCGCTCAAAACCTAGACAGACACTCTGGAAACACCATATATTTT. This gives the protein CASSAQNLDRHSGNTIYF.

The chain carries TRBV19 and TRBJ1-3; weak D call: TRBD1 (5 bases). V was clipped by 5 bases and J by 0 bases, with 8 bases between them. Looked up from germline, CDR1 is LNHDA and CDR2 is SQIVND (reference sequence). The CDR3 has 14 residues. The CDR3 DNA reads TGTGCCAGTAGTCGACAGATCTCTGGAAACACCATATATTTT. Translating gives CASSRQISGNTIYF.

This chain uses TRBV27 with TRBJ2-1; TRBD1 agrees at 7 bases. Unmatched junction bases numbered 12, after V lost 5 bases and J lost 5 bases. The CDR3 sequence is 16 residues long. CDR1 and CDR2 (germline): MNHEY, SMNVEV (reference sequence). The CDR3 DNA follows: TGTGCCAGCAGTCTGGGCTGGGACAGAGGGAACAATGAGCAGTTCTTC. Its protein is CASSLGWDRGNNEQFF.

Remarks on this clone: The junction departs from germline at one end; a sequencing error may be responsible. The J gene is TRBJ2-5, the V gene TRBV7-7, with 7 bases lining up with TRBD1. The CDR3 spans 13 residues. Germline V lookup: CDR1 SSHAT, CDR2 FNYEAQ (reference sequence). The CDR3 reads CASSSDRVETQYF. In nucleotides, the CDR3 is TGTGCTAGCAGCAGTGACAGGGTTGAGACCCAGTACTTC.

CDR3 protein: CAWSAGEGNQPQHF. The DNA for the CDR3 is TGTGCCTGGAGTGCAGGGGAAGGCAATCAGCCCCAGCATTTT. The J gene is TRBJ1-5, the V gene TRBV30; D is possibly TRBD1 (6 bases). This CDR3 comprises 14 residues. CDR1 GTSNPN and CDR2 SVGIG come from the germline V gene (reference sequence). V lost 1 base, J lost 2 bases, and 9 bases lay in between.

This clone was picked up a small number of times. This chain links TRBV19 with TRBJ1-5, with D perhaps matching TRBD1 (5 bases). Trimming took 6 bases from V and 3 from J, leaving 15 bases between them. The length of the CDR3 is 15 residues. The germline V gene has CDR1 LNHDA and CDR2 SQIVND (reference sequence). The CDR3 DNA reads as TGTGCCAGTAGACATCCGGGGGGTTCCAATCAGCCCCAGCATTTT. It encodes CASRHPGGSNQPQHF.

This rearrangement joins TRBV30 to TRBJ2-5; the D gene is possibly TRBD1 (6 bases). The CDR3 contains 14 residues. Germline CDR1 and CDR2: GTSNPN and SVGIG (reference sequence). The V end lost 3 bases, the J end lost 6 bases, and 17 bases lay between the germline ends. CDR3 sequence reads: CAWRVDAGEKTQYF. CDR3 in DNA: TGTGCCTGGAGAGTCGATGCAGGGGAAAAGACCCAGTACTTC.

The chain uses TRBV7-2 and TRBJ2-7; TRBD2 matches 7 bases. CDR1 and CDR2 (germline): SGHTA, FQGNSA. The CDR3 extends over 14 amino acids. Losses at the gene ends were 6 bases for V and 2 bases for J; bases not matched to a gene: 7. The CDR3 sequence is CASSPQAGTYEQYF. The CDR3 DNA sequence: TGTGCCAGCAGTCCACAAGCGGGGACCTACGAGCAGTACTTC.

V gene TRBV6-1 combines with J gene TRBJ2-3; D remains unclear. Trimming shortened V by 11 bases and J by 0 bases, and 9 bases separated the two germline ends. The CDR3 loop spans 12 amino acids. From germline, CDR1 is MNHNS and CDR2 SASEGT. The CDR3: CAAASSTDTQYF. CDR3 sequence (DNA): TGTGCCGCGGCCAGCAGCACAGATACGCAGTATTTT.

The chain combines TRBV6-5 with TRBJ1-2; D gene uncertain. The germline V gene encodes CDR1 MNHEY and CDR2 SVGAGI. This CDR3 comprises 13 residues. V lost 6 bases and J 0 bases, leaving 8 bases between the germline ends. CDR3 coding DNA: TGTGCCAGCAGCTTGGCCGCTAACTATGGCTACACCTTC. This encodes CASSLAANYGYTF.

J is TRBJ2-3 and V is TRBV2, with 8 bases fitting TRBD1. V lost 4 bases to trimming and J lost 1 base; unmatched junction nucleotides: 4. The CDR3 is 15 residues long. Germline assignment: CDR1 SNHLY and CDR2 FYNNEI. The CDR3 coding sequence is TGTGCCAGCAGTGTCCAGGGGGCTGGCACAGATACGCAGTATTTT. Protein sequence: CASSVQGAGTDTQYF.

The CDR3 reads CASSARQAYNEQFF. The CDR3 region has the DNA TGTGCCAGCAGCGCCCGCCAGGCATACAATGAGCAGTTCTTC. The chain uses TRBV9 and TRBJ2-1; D gene unclear. V was cut by 3 bases and J by 4 bases, with 11 bases left in between. Germline V gene sequence: CDR1 SGDLS, CDR2 YYNGEE. CDR3 length: 14 residues.

The chain carries TRBV5-6 and TRBJ2-2; D unclear. Trimming left V 3 bases short and J 5 bases short, with 17 bases between. This CDR3 spans 16 amino acids. CDR1 and CDR2 from the germline V gene are SGHDT and YYEEEE. Here the CDR3 DNA reads TGTGCCAGCAGCTCGATTTTGGCCGGCCGAACCGGGGAGCTGTTTTTT. Translation gives CASSSILAGRTGELFF.

The chain is built from TRBV19 and TRBJ2-3; 7 nucleotides align to TRBD2. Per the germline V gene, CDR1 is LNHDA and CDR2 is SQIVND (reference sequence). The length of the CDR3 is 14 residues. The J segment lost 5 bases and the V segment lost 1 base, leaving 3 bases of the junction unmatched. The CDR3: CASSIAGGGDTQYF. CDR3 sequence (DNA): TGTGCCAGTAGTATAGCGGGGGGTGGAGATACGCAGTATTTT.